This T cell receptor beta chain was sequenced in a study of blood T cells in healthy people across ages. About the research overall: The template switching approach captured approximately one barcoded beta molecule for every two T cells. General study findings and limits: A roughly linear fall in TCR beta diversity per million T cells was seen with increasing age.

About this clonotype: Its antigen is currently unknown.

Through a sample-barcoded 5' primer and a J-beta primer mix, a second PCR was run for roughly 6 to 11 cycles. TCRdb redid the calling of the 5' RACE reads with MiXCR, one entry per CDR3 protein. Of about 320,000 distinct CDR3 sequences detected, 27% appear once; the ten largest clones hold 25% to 35%. This CDR3 is built from 14 residues. The V gene's germline CDR1 is SNHLY and CDR2 FYNNEI. This chain connects TRBV2 to TRBJ2-5; TRBD1 agrees at 9 bases. TRBJ2-7 matches the DNA end more closely, so the J call is doubtful. This sequence was found in a woman aged 70-85 years in good health. Sequenced material: blood. The CDR3 sequence: CASSAGTGLHEQYF. CDR3 nucleotides: TGTGCCAGCAGTGCCGGGACAGGGCTCCACGAGCAGTACTTC.